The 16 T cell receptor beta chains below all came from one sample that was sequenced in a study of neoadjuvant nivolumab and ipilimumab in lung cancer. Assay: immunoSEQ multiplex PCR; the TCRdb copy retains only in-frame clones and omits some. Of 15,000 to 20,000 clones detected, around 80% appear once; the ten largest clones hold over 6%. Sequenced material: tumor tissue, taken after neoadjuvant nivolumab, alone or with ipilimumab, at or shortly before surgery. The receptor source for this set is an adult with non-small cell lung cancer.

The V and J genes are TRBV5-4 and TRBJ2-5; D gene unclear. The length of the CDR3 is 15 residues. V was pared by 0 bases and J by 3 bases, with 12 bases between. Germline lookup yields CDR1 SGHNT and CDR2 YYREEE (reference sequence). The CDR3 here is CASSLGFGREETQYF. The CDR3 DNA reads TGTGCCAGCAGCTTGGGGTTCGGGCGCGAAGAGACCCAGTACTTC. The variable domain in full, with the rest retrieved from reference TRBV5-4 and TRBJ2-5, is ETGVTQSPTHLIKTRGQQVTLRCSSQSGHNTVSWYQQALGQGPQFIFQYYREEENGRGNFPPRFSGLQFPNYSSELNVNALELDDSALYLCASSLGFGREETQYFGPGTRLLVL.

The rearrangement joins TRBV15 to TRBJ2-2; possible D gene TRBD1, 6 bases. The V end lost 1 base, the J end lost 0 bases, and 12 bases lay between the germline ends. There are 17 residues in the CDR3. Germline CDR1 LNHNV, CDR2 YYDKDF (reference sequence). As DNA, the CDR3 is TGTGCCACCAGCAGAGTACCGGGACACACGAACACCGGGGAGCTGTTTTTT. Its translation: CATSRVPGHTNTGELFF. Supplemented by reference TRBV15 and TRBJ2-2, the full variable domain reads DAMVIQNPRYQVTQFGKPVTLSCSQTLNHNVMYWYQQKSSQAPKLLFHYYDKDFNNEADTPDNFQSRRPNTSFCFLDIRSPGLGDTAMYLCATSRVPGHTNTGELFFGEGSRLTVL.

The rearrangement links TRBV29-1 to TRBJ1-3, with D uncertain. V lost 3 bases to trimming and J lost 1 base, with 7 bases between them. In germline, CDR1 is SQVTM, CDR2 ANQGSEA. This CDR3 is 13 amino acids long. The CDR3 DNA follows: TGCAGCGTTGATGTAGGATCTGGAAACACCATATATTTT. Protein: CSVDVGSGNTIYF. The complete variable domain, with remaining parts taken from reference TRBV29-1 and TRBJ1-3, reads SAVISQKPSRDICQRGTSLTIQCQVDSQVTMMFWYRQQPGQSLTLIATANQGSEATYESGFVIDKFPISRPNLTFSTLTVSNMSPEDSSIYLCSVDVGSGNTIYFGEGSWLTVV.

The CDR3 spells CASSLATRGLNTEAFF. CDR3 DNA: TGTGCCAGCAGCTTGGCAACCAGGGGGTTGAACACTGAAGCTTTCTTT. V and J are TRBV5-8 and TRBJ1-1, with 7 bases lining up with TRBD1. The CDR3 consists of 16 residues. V lost 0 bases, J lost 0 bases, and 5 bases stayed unmatched. Germline CDR1 is SGHTS and CDR2 is YDEGEE.

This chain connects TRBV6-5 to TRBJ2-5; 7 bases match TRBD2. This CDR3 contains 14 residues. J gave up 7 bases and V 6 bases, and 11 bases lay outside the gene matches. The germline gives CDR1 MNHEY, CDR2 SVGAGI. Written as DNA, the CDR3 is TGTGCCAGCAGCCCCGCGTTGGGGGGGTCGACCCAGTACTTC. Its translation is CASSPALGGSTQYF.

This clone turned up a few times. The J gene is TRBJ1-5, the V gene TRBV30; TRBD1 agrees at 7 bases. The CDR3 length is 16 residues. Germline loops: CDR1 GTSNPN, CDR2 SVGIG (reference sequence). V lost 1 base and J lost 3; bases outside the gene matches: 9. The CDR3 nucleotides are TGTGCCTGGAGTGGGAGGACAGGAGGGCACAATCAGCCCCAGCATTTT. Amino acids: CAWSGRTGGHNQPQHF.

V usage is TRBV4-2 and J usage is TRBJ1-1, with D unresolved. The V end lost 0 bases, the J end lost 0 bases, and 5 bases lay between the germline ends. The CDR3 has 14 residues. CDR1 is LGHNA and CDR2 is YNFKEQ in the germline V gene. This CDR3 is CASSQDPVNTEAFF. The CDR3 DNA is TGTGCCAGCAGCCAAGACCCAGTGAACACTGAAGCTTTCTTT.

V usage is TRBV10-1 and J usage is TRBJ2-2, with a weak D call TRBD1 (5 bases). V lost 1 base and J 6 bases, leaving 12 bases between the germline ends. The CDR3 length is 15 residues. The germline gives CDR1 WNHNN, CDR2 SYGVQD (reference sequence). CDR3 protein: CASSELSGLAGELFF. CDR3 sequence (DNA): TGCGCCAGCAGTGAGTTATCAGGGCTCGCCGGGGAGCTGTTTTTT.

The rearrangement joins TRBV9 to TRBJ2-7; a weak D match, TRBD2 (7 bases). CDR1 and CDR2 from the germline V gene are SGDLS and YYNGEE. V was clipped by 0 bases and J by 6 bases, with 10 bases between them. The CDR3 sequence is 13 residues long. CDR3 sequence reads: CASSVGGGGEQYF. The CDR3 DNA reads TGTGCCAGCAGCGTAGGGGGAGGGGGCGAGCAGTACTTC.

The CDR3 region is CSVERRTGTYGYTF. The CDR3 region has the DNA TGCAGCGTTGAAAGACGGACAGGCACTTATGGCTACACCTTC. The chain carries TRBV29-1 and TRBJ1-2; 7 nucleotides align to TRBD1. Germline V gene data show CDR1 as SQVTM and CDR2 as ANQGSEA. The CDR3 sequence is 14 residues long. V lost 2 bases to trimming and J lost 5 bases; unmatched junction nucleotides: 8.

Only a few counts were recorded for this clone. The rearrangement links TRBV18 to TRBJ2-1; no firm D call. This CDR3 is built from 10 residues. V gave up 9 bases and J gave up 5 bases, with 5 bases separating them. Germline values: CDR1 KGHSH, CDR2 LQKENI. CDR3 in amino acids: CARTDNEQFF. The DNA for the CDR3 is TGTGCCAGGACCGACAATGAGCAGTTCTTC.

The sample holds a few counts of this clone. DNA for the CDR3: TGTGCCAGCAGTTCTCCCCGGGGTTGGAATGAGCAGTTCTTC. Encoded protein: CASSSPRGWNEQFF. The chain employs TRBV7-9 and TRBJ2-1; the D gene is possibly TRBD2 (5 bases). CDR1 is SEHNR and CDR2 is FQNEAQ in the germline V gene (reference sequence). V was shortened by 6 bases and J by 7 bases, with 16 bases between the two germline ends. The CDR3 extends over 14 amino acids.

As DNA, the CDR3 is TGTGCCAGCTCACCAGAGAGTGGGGTCCTACAAGAGACCCAGTACTTC. Protein product: CASSPESGVLQETQYF. The V and J genes are TRBV18 and TRBJ2-5; D is uncertain. Trimming left V 2 bases short and J 2 bases short, with 15 bases between. Germline V lookup: CDR1 KGHSH, CDR2 LQKENI. This CDR3 region has 16 residues.

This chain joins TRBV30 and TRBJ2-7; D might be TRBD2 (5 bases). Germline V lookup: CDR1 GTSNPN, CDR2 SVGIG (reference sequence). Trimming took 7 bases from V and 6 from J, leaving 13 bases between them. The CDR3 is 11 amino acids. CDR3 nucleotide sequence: TGTGCCTCCCTCCACGGGGTCGAGCAGTACTTC. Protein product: CASLHGVEQYF.

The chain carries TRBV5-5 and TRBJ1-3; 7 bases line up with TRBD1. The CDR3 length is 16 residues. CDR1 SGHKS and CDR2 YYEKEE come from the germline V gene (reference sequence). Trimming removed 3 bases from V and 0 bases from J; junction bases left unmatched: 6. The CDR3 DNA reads TGTGCCAGCAGCTGGGTGGGGGACAGCTCTGGAAACACCATATATTTT. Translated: CASSWVGDSSGNTIYF.

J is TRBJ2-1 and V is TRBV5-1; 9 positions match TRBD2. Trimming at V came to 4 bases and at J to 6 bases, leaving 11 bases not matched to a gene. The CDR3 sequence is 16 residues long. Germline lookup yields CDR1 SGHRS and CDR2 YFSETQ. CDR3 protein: CASSHYVAGVGNEQFF. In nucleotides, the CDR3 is TGCGCCAGCAGCCATTACGTAGCGGGAGTGGGCAATGAGCAGTTCTTC.